The entry below gives a single T cell receptor (beta chain) sequence along with its context. The antigen remains unidentified. Study results and limitations: Tumor memory CD4+ T cell TCR gene usage was found to cluster with blood and lymph node memory CD4+ cells and with lymph node naive CD4+ cells. Tumor Treg TCRs overlapped most with tumor naive CD4+ cells.

After constant-region reverse-primer amplification, full-length variable regions underwent semi-nested PCR with Nested Universal Primer A. One entry per CDR3 protein results from TCRdb running MiXCR on the 5' RACE reads. The sample consists of thousands of distinct CDR3 sequences, around 70% of them appearing once. Per germline, CDR1 DFQATT and CDR2 SNEGSKA (reference sequence). Trimming at V came to 3 bases and at J to 4 bases, leaving 6 bases not matched to a gene. The CDR3 length is 15 residues. Cells sorted as Tregs were CD4+, CD25+ and CD127-/low. This TCR came from a female donor with breast cancer. Sequencing input: tumor-infiltrating Tregs sorted from the breast tumor. The V and J genes are TRBV20-1 and TRBJ2-1, with TRBD2 matching over 10 bases. CDR3 coding DNA: TGCAGTGCTAGCCCTCTAGCGGGAGCATACAATGAGCAGTTCTTC. Translating gives CSASPLAGAYNEQFF.